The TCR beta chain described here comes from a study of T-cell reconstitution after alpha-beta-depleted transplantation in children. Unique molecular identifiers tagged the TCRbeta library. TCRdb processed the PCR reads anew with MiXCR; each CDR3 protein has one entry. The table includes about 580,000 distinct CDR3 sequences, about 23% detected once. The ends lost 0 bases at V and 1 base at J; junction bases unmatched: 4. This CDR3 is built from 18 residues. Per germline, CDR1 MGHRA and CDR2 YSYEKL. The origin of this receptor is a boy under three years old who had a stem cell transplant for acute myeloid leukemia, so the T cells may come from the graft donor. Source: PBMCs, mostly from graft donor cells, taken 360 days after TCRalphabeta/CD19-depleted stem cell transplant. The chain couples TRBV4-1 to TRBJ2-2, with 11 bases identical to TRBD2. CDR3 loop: CASSQDPTSGGNTGELFF. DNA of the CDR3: TGCGCCAGCAGCCAAGATCCCACTAGCGGGGGGAACACCGGGGAGCTGTTTTTT.